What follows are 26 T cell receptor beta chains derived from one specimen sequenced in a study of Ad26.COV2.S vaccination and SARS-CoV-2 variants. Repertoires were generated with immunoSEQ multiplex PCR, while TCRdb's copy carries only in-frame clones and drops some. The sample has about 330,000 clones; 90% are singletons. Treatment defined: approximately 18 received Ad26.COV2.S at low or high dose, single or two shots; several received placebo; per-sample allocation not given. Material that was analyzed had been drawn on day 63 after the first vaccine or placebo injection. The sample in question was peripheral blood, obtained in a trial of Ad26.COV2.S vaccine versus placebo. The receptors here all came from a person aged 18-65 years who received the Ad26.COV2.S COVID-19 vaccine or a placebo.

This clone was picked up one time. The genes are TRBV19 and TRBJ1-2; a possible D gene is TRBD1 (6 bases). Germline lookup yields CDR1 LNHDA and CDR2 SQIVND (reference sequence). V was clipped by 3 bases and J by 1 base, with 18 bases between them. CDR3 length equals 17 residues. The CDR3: CASSIQGGQMINYGYTF. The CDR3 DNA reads TGTGCCAGTAGTATCCAAGGTGGACAGATGATTAACTATGGCTACACCTTC.

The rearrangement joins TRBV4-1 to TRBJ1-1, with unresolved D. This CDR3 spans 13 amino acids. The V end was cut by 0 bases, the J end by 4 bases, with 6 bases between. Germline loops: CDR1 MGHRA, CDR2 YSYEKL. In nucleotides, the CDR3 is TGCGCCAGCAGCCAAGACGGTGGCACTGAAGCTTTCTTT. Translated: CASSQDGGTEAFF.

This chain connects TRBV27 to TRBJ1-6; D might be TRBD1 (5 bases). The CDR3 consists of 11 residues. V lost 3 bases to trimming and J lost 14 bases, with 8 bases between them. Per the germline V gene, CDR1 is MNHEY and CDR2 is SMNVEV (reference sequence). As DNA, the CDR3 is TGTGCCAGCAGTTTTCAGGGTTCCCTCCACTTT. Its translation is CASSFQGSLHF.

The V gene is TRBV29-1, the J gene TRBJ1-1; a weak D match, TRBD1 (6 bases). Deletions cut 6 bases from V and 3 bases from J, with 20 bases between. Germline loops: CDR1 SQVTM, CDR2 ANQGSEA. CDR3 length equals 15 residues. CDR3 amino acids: CSVAVSGVWDTEAFF. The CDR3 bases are TGCAGCGTCGCCGTTTCAGGGGTGTGGGACACTGAAGCTTTCTTT.

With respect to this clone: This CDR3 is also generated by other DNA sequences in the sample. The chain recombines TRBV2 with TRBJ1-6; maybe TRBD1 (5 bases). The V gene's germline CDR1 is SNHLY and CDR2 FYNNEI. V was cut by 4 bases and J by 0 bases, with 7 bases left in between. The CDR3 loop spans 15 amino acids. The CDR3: CASSGQSSYNSPLHF. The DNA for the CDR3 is TGTGCCAGCAGTGGACAGAGCTCCTATAATTCACCCCTCCACTTT.

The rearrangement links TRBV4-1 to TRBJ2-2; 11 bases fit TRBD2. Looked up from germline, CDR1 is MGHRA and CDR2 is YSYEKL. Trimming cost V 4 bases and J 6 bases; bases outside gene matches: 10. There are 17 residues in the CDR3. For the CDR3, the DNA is TGCGCCAGCAGCCTTCCGAGACTAGCGGGGTTCTCCGGGGAGCTGTTTTTT. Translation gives CASSLPRLAGFSGELFF.

In nucleotides, the CDR3 is TGTGCCAGCAGCAGGACAGGGGGCCTTGGCTACACCTTC. The encoded protein is CASSRTGGLGYTF. The chain links TRBV5-6 to TRBJ1-2; 11 nucleotides line up with TRBD1. Germline V gives CDR1 SGHDT, CDR2 YYEEEE. The CDR3 consists of 13 residues. V was pared by 4 bases and J by 7 bases, with 3 bases of the junction left unmatched.

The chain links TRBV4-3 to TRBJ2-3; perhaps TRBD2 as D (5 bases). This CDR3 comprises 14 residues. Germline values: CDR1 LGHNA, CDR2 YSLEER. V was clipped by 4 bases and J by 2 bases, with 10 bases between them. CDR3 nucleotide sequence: TGCGCCAGCAGCCCCGGACTCGTCACAGATACGCAGTATTTT. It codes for CASSPGLVTDTQYF.

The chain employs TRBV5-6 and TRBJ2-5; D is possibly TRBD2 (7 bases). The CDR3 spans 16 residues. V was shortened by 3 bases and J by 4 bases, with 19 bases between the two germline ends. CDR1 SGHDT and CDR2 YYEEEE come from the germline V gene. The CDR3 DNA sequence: TGTGCCAGCAGCTCCCGCGGTTGGGGGGGCCGAGAGACCCAGTACTTC. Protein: CASSSRGWGGRETQYF. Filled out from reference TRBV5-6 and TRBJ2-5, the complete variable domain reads DAGVTQSPTHLIKTRGQQVTLRCSPKSGHDTVSWYQQALGQGPQFIFQYYEEEERQRGNFPDRFSGHQFPNYSSELNVNALLLGDSALYLCASSSRGWGGRETQYFGPGTRLLVL.

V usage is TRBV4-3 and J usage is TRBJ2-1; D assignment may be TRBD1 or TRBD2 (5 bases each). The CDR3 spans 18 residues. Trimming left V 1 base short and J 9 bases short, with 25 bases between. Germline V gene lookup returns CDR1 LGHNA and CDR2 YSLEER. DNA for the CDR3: TGCGCCAGCAGCCAAGGTTGGCTGCCCACGGGGACCGTGTTTGAGCAGTTCTTC. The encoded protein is CASSQGWLPTGTVFEQFF.

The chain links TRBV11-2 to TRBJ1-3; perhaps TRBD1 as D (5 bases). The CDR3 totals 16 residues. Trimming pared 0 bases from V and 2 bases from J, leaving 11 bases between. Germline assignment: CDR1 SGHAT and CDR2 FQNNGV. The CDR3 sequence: CASSLDHGATGNTIYF. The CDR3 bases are TGTGCCAGCAGCTTAGATCATGGGGCTACTGGAAACACCATATATTTT.

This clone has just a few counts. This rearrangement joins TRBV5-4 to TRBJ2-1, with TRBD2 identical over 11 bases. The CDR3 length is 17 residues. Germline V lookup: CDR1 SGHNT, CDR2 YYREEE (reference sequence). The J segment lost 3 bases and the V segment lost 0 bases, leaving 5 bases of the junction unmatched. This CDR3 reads CASSLATGTSGYNEQFF. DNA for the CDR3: TGTGCCAGCAGCTTGGCCACCGGGACTAGCGGCTACAATGAGCAGTTCTTC.

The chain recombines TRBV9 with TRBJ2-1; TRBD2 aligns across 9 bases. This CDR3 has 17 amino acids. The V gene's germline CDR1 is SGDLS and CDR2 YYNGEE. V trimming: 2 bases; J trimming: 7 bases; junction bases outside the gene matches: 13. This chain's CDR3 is CASSVYPTGGGANEQFF. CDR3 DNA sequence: TGTGCCAGCAGCGTCTATCCAACGGGCGGGGGGGCTAATGAGCAGTTCTTC.

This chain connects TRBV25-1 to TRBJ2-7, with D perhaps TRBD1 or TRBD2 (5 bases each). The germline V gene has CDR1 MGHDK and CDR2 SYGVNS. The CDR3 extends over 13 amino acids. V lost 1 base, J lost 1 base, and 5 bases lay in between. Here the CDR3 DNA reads TGTGCCAGCAGTGAATGGGGGTCCTACGAGCAGTACGTC. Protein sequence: CASSEWGSYEQYV.

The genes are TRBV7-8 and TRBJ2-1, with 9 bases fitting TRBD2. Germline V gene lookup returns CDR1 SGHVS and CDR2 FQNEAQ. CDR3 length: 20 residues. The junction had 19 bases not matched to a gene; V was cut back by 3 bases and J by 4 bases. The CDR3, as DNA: TGTGCCAGCAGCTTTTTTCTGGGTGAACTAGCGGGTAAGCTTTACAATGAGCAGTTCTTC. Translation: CASSFFLGELAGKLYNEQFF.

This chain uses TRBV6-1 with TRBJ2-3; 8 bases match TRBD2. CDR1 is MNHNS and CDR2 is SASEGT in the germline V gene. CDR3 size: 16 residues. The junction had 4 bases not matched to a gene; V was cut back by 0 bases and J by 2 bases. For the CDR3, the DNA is TGTGCCAGCAGTGAAGCTGTAGCGGGGACCACAGATACGCAGTATTTT. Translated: CASSEAVAGTTDTQYF.

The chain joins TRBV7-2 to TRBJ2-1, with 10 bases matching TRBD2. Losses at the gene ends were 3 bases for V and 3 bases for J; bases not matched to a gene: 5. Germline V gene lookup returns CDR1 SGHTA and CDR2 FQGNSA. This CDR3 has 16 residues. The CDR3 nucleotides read TGTGCCAGCAGCTTTTTACTAGCGGGGTTCTACAATGAGCAGTTCTTC. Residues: CASSFLLAGFYNEQFF.

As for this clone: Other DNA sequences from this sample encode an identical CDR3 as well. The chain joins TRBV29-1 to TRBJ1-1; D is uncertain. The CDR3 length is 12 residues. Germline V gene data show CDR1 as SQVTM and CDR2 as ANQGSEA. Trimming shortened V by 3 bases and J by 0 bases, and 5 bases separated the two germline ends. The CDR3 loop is CSVEGMNTEAFF. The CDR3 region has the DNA TGCAGCGTTGAGGGGATGAACACTGAAGCTTTCTTT. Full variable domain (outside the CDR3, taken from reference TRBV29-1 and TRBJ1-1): SAVISQKPSRDICQRGTSLTIQCQVDSQVTMMFWYRQQPGQSLTLIATANQGSEATYESGFVIDKFPISRPNLTFSTLTVSNMSPEDSSIYLCSVEGMNTEAFFGQGTRLTVV.

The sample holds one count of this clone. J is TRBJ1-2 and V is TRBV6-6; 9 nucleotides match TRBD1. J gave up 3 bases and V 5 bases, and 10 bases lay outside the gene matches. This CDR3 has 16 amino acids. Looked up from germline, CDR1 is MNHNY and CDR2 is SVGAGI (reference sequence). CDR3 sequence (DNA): TGTGCCAGCAGTACCGGAACGGGACAGGGTGACTATGGCTACACCTTC. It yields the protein CASSTGTGQGDYGYTF.

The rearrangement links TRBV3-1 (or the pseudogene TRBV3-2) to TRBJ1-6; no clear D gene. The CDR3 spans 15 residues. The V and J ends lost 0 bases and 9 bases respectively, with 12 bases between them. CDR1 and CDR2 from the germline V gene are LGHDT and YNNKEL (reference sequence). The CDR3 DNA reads TGTGCCAGCAGCCAAGATCAAGGAGTTGGTTCACCCCTCCACTTT. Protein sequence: CASSQDQGVGSPLHF.

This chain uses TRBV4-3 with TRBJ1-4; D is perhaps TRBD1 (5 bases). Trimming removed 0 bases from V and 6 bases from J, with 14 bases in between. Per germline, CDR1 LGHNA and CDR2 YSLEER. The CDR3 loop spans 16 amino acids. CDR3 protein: CASSQDGSGGDEKLFF. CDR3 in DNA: TGCGCCAGCAGCCAAGATGGGTCGGGGGGAGATGAAAAACTGTTTTTT.

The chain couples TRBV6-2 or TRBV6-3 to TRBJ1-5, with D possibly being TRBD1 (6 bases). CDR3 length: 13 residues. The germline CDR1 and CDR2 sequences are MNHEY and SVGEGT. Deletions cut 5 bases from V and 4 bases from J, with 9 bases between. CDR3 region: CASSRTENQPQHF. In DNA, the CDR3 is TGTGCCAGCAGTAGGACAGAGAATCAGCCCCAGCATTTT.

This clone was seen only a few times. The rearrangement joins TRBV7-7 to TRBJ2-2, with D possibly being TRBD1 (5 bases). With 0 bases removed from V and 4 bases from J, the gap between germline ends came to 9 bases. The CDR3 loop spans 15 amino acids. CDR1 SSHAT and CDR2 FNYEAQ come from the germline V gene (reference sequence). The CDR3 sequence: CASSLAGASTGELFF. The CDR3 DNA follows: TGTGCCAGCAGCTTAGCAGGGGCGAGCACCGGGGAGCTGTTTTTT.

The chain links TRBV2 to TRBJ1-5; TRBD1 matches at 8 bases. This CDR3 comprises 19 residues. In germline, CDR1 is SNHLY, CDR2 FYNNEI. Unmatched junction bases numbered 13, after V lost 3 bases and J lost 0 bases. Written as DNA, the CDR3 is TGTGCCAGCAGTGACATACCGACAGGGGAAGTGTATAGCAATCAGCCCCAGCATTTT. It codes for CASSDIPTGEVYSNQPQHF.

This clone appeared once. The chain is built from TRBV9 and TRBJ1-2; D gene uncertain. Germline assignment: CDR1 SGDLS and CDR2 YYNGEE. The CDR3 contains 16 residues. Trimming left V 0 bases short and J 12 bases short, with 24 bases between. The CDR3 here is CASSVVTGLFEIGNTF. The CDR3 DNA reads TGTGCCAGCAGCGTAGTAACGGGTCTTTTTGAAATAGGAAACACCTTC.

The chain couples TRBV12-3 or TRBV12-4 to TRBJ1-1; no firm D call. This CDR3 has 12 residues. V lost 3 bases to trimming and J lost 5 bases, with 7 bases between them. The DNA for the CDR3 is TGTGCCAGCAGTTTTAGGGATACTGAAGCTTTCTTT. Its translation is CASSFRDTEAFF.